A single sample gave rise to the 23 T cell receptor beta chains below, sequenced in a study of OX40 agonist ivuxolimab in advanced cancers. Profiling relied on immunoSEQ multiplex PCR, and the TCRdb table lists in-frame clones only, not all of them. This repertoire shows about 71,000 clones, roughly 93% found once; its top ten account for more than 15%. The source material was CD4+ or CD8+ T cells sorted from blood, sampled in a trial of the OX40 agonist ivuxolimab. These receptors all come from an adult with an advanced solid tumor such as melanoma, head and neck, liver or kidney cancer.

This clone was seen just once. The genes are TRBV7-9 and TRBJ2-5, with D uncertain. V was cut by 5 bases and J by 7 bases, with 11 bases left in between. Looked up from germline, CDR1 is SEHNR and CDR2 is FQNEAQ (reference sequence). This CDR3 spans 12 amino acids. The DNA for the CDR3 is TGTGCCAGCAGCCCCGGACGGTCGACCCAGTACTTC. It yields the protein CASSPGRSTQYF.

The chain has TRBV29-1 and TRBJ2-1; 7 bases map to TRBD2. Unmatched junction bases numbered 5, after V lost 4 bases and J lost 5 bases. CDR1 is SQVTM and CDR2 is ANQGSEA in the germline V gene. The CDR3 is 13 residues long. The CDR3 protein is CSVALTSDNEQFF. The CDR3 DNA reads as TGCAGCGTTGCCCTAACTAGCGACAATGAGCAGTTCTTC.

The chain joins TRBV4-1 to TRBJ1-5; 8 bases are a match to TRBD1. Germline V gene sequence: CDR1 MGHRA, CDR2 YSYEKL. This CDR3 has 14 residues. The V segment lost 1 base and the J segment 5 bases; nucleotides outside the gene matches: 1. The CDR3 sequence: CASSQVQGDQPQHF. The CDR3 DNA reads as TGCGCCAGCAGCCAAGTACAGGGGGATCAGCCCCAGCATTTT.

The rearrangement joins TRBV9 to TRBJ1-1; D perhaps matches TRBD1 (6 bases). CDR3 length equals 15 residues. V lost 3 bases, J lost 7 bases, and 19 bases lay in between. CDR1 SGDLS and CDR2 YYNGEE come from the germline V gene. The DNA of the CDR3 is TGTGCCAGCAGCGCGGCTGGAAGGACAGCGAGTGAAGCTTTCTTT. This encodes CASSAAGRTASEAFF.

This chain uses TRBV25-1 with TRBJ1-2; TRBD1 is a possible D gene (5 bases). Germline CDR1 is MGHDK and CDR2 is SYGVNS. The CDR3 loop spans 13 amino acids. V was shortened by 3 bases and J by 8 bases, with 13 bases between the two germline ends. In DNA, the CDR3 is TGTGCCAGCAGTGAGGTCGGGGCTCACGGCTACACCTTC. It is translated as CASSEVGAHGYTF.

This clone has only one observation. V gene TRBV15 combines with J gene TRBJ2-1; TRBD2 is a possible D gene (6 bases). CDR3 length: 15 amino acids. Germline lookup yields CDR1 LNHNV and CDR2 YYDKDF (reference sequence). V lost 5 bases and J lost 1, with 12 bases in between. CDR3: CATSRRGLSYNEQFF. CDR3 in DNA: TGTGCCACCAGCCGTCGGGGACTTTCCTACAATGAGCAGTTCTTC.

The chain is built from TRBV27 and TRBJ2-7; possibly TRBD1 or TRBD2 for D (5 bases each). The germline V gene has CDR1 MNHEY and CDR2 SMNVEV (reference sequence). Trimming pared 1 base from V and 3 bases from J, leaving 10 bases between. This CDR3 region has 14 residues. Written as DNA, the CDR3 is TGTGCCAGCAGTTTATTCGGGGACGTCTACGAGCAGTACTTC. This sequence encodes CASSLFGDVYEQYF.

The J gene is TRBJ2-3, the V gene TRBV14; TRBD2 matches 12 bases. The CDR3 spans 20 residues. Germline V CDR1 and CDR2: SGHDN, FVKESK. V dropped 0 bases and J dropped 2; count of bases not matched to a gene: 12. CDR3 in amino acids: CASSQDSGRLAGEPTDTQYF. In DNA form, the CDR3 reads TGTGCCAGCAGCCAAGATTCTGGTAGACTAGCGGGAGAGCCCACAGATACGCAGTATTTT.

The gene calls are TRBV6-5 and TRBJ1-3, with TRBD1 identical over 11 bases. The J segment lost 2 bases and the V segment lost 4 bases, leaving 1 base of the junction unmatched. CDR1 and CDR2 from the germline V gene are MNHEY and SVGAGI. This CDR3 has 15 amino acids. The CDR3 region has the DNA TGTGCCAGCAGTTGGGGACAGGGGGCTGGAAACACCATATATTTT. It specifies CASSWGQGAGNTIYF.

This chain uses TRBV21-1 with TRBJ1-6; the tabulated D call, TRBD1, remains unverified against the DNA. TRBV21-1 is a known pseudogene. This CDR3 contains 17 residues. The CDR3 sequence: CARHGTGVNLDDSPLHF. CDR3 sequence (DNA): TGTGCCAGACATGGGACAGGGGTAAATCTCGATGATTCACCCCTCCACTTT.

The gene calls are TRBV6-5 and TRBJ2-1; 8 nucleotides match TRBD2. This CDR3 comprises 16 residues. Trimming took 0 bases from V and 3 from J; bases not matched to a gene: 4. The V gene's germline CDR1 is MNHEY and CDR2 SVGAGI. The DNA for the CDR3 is TGTGCCAGCAGTTACTCGAGGGGGACTAGCTACAATGAGCAGTTCTTC. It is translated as CASSYSRGTSYNEQFF.

In DNA form, the CDR3 reads TGTGCCAGCAGCTCCCCGGCTATCCGGGGCTATGAGCAGTTCTTC. Amino acid sequence: CASSSPAIRGYEQFF. This rearrangement joins TRBV7-9 to TRBJ2-1; D may correspond to TRBD1 or TRBD2 (5 bases each). Germline CDR1 is SEHNR and CDR2 is FQNEAQ (reference sequence). V shed 4 bases and J shed 8 bases, with 18 bases lying between them. This CDR3 region has 15 residues.

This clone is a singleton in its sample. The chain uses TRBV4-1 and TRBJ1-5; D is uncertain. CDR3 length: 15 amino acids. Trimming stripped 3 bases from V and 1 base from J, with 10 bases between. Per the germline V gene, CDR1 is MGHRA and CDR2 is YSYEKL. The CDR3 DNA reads TGCGCCAGCAGCCACCGGGTACAGAGCAATCAGCCCCAGCATTTT. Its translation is CASSHRVQSNQPQHF.

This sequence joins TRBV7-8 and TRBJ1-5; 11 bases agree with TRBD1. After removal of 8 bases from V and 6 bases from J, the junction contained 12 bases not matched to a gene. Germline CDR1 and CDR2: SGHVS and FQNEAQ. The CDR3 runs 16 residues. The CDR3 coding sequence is TGTGCCAGCTGGGGGGGATTGGACAGGGGGCCTCAGCCCCAGCATTTT. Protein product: CASWGGLDRGPQPQHF.

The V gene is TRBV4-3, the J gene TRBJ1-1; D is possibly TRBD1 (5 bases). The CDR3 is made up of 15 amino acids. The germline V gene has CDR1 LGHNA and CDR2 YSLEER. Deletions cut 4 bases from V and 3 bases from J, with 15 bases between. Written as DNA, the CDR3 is TGCGCCAGCAGCCCCAGGAGGACATTTTACACTGAAGCTTTCTTT. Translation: CASSPRRTFYTEAFF.

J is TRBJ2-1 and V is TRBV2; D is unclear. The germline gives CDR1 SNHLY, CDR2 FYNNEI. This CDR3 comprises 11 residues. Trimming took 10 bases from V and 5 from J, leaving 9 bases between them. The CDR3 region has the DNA TGTGCCACATACTCGAACAATGAGCAGTTCTTC. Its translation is CATYSNNEQFF.

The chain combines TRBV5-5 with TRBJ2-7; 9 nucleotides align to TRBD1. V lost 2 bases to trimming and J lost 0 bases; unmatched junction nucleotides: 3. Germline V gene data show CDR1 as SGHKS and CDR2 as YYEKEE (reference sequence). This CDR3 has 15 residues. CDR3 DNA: TGTGCCAGCAGCTTAGGGGACAGGGCCTCCTACGAGCAGTACTTC. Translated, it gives CASSLGDRASYEQYF.

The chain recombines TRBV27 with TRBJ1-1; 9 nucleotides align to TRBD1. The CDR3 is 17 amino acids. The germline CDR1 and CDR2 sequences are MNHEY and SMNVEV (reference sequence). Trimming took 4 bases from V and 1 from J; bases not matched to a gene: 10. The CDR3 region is CASSSYQTQGANTEAFF. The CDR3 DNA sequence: TGTGCCAGCAGTTCATACCAAACACAGGGGGCGAACACTGAAGCTTTCTTT.

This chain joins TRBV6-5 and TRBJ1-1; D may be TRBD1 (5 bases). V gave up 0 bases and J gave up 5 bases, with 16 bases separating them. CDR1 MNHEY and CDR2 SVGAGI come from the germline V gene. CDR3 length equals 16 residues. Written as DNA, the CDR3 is TGTGCCAGCAGTTACTCGACGCCCAGGGAGGAGACTGAAGCTTTCTTT. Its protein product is CASSYSTPREETEAFF.

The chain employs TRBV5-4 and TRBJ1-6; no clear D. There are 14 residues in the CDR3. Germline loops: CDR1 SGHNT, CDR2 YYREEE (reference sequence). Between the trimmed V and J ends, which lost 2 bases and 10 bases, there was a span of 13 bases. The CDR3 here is CASSFLSGSSPLHF. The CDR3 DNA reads TGTGCCAGCAGCTTTCTAAGTGGGAGCTCACCCCTCCACTTT.

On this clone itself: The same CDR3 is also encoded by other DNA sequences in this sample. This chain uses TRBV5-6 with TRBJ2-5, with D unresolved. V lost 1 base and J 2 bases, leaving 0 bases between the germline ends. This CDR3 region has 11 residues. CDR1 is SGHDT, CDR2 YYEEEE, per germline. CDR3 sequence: CASSLQETQYF. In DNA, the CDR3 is TGTGCCAGCAGCTTGCAAGAGACCCAGTACTTC.

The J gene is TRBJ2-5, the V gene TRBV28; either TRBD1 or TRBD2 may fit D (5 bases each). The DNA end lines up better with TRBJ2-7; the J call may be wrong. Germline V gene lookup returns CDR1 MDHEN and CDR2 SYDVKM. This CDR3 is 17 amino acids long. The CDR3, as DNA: TGTGCCAGCAGTAGAGGGGCCGCGGGTGTCAGGGCCTACGAGCAGTACTTC. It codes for CASSRGAAGVRAYEQYF.

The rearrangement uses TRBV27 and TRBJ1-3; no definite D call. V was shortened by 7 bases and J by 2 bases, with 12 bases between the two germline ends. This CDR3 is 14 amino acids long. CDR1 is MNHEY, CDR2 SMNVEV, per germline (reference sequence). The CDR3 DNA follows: TGTGCCAGCATGGGTGGATACCCTGGAAACACCATATATTTT. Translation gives CASMGGYPGNTIYF.